This paragraph reports one T cell receptor (beta chain). Its antigen is unidentified. The data stem from a study of cytomegalovirus exposure and HLA in healthy donors. Study-wide findings and caveats: Fewer than 20,000 TCR beta sequences were associated with HLA alleles at 0.05 false discovery rate in a later analysis. Generally TCR sequences proved uncommon, though certain public TCRs appeared in numerous donors.

The CDR3 runs to 15 residues. V was shortened by 2 bases and J by 0 bases, with 12 bases between the two germline ends. Germline V lookup: CDR1 GTSNPN, CDR2 SVGIG (reference sequence). Primers included in the PCR were 60 Vbeta and 13 Jbeta primers. As originally analysed: Among the unique TCR beta chains that a later analysis counted, about 84 million in all, around 11 million were shared. Here immunoSEQ multiplex PCR was the method, and the copy in TCRdb shows in-frame clones only, minus some. For V, J and clone size, that table is used; D and trimming come from the DNA. The table has about 120,000 clones, 80% seen once.

This sequence was found in a female donor in good health and CMV-seropositive. This chain links TRBV30 with TRBJ2-3, with D unclear. The sample consisted of PBMCs. CDR3 amino acids: CAWSTSKASTDTQYF. The CDR3, as DNA: TGTGCCTGGAGTACCTCAAAAGCTAGCACAGATACGCAGTATTTT.